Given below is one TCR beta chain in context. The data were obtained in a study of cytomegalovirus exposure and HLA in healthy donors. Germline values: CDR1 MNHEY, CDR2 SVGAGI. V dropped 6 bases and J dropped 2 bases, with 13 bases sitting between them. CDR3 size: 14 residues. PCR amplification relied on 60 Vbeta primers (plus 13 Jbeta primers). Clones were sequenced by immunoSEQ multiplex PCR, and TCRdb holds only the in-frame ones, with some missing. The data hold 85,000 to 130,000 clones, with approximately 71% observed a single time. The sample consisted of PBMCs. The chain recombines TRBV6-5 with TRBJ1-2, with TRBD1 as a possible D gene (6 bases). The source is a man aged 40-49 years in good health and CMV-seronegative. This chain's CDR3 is CASRRGRGNYGYTF. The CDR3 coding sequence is TGTGCCAGCAGACGGGGCAGGGGAAACTATGGCTACACCTTC.